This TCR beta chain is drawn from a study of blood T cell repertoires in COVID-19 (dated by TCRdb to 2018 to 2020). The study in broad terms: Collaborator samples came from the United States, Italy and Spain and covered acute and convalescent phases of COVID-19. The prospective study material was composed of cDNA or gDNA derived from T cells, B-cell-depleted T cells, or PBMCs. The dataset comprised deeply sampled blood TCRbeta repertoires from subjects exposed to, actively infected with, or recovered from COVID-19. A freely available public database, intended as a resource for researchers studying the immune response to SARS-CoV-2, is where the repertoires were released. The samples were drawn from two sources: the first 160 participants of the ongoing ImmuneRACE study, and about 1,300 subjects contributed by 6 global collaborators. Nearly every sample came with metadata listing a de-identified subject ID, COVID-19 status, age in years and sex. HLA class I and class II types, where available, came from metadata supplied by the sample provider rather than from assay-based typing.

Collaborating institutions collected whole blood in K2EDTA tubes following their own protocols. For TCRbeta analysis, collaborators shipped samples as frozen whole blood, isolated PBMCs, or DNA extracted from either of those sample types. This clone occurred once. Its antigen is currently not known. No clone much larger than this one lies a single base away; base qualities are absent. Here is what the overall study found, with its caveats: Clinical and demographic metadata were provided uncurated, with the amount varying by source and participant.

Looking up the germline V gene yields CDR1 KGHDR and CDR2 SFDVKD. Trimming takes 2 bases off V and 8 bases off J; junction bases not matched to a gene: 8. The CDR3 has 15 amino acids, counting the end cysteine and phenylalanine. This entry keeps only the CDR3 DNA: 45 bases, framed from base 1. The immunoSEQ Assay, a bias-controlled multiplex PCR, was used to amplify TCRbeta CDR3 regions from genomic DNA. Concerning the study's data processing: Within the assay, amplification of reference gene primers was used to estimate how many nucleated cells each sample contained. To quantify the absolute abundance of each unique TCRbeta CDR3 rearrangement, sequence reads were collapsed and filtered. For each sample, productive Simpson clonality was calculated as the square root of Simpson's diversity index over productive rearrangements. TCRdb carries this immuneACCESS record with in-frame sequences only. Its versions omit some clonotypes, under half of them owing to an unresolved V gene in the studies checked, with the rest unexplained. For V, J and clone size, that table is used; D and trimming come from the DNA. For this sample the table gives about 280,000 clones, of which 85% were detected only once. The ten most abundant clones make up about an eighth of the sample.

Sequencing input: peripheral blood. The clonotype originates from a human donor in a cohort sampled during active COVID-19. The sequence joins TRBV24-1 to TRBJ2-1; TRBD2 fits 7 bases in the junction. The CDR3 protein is CATSDSGEGLDEQFF. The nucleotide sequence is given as TGTGCCACCAGTGATTCGGGGGAGGGCCTCGATGAGCAGTTCTTC.